The present TCR beta chain was sequenced within a study of blood T cells in healthy people across ages. Overall study results and limits: Estimated diversity across one million T cells was deemed an underestimate. In these data, TCR beta diversity tracked strongly with naive T cell percentage.

The CDR3 is 16 amino acids. Germline CDR1 and CDR2: MNHNY and SVGAGI (reference sequence). V lost 6 bases, J lost 2 bases, and 9 bases stayed unmatched. With a J-beta primer mix and a sample-barcoded 5' primer, a second PCR ran about 6 to 11 cycles. A single record per CDR3 protein comes from TCRdb applying MiXCR to the 5' RACE reads. The sample lists 1.5 million to 2 million distinct CDR3 sequences; 30% to 40% were seen once. As to this clonotype: Antigen unknown.

This chain joins TRBV6-6 and TRBJ2-1; 8 nucleotides align to TRBD1. The sequence was collected from a human donor in good health. Sequenced material: blood. The CDR3 spells CASSKPGQGTYNEQFF. CDR3 nucleotides: TGTGCCAGCAGCAAGCCCGGACAGGGTACCTACAATGAGCAGTTCTTC.